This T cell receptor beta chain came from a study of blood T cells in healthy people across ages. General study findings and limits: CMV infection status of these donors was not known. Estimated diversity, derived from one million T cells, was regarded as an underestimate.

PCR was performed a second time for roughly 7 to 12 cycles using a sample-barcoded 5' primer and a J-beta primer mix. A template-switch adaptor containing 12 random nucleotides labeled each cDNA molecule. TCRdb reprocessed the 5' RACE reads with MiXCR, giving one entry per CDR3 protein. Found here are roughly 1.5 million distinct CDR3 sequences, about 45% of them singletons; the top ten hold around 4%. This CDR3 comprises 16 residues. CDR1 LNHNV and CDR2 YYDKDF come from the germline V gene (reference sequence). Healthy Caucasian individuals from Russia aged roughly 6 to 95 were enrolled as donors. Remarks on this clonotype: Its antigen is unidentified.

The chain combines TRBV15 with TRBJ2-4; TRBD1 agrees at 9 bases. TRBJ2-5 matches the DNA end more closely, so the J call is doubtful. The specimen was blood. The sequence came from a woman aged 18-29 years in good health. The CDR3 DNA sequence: TGTGCCACCAGCAGTGCCATGGGGACAGGGTTGGAGACCCAGTACTTC. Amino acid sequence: CATSSAMGTGLETQYF.